Following are 4 T cell receptor beta chains from one sample sequenced in a study of OX40 agonist ivuxolimab in advanced cancers. Method: immunoSEQ multiplex PCR; TCRdb's copy keeps in-frame clones and lacks some. There are 76,000 or so clones in the sample; around nine tenths occur only once, and roughly 0.77% lies in the top ten. The source was CD4+ or CD8+ T cells sorted from blood, collected in a trial of the OX40 agonist ivuxolimab. The receptors come from an adult with an advanced solid tumor such as melanoma, head and neck, liver or kidney cancer.

The rearrangement uses TRBV19 and TRBJ2-6; 10 bases are shared with TRBD1. In germline, CDR1 is LNHDA, CDR2 SQIVND (reference sequence). Trimming at V came to 9 bases and at J to 0 bases, leaving 8 bases not matched to a gene. The CDR3 totals 17 residues. The CDR3 is CARKGQGNYSGANVLTF. DNA of the CDR3: TGTGCCAGGAAGGGACAGGGGAACTACTCTGGGGCCAACGTCCTGACTTTC. Full variable domain (remainder filled in from reference TRBV19 and TRBJ2-6): DGGITQSPKYLFRKEGQNVTLSCEQNLNHDAMYWYRQDPGQGLRLIYYSQIVNDFQKGDIAEGYSVSREKKESFPLTVTSAQKNPTAFYLCARKGQGNYSGANVLTFGAGSRLTVL.

The chain couples TRBV5-4 to TRBJ2-1, with D maybe TRBD2 (6 bases). Germline V CDR1 and CDR2: SGHNT, YYREEE (reference sequence). V gave up 2 bases and J gave up 1 base, with 19 bases separating them. The CDR3 extends over 18 amino acids. CDR3 bases: TGTGCCAGCAGCTTAGATAAAACCGGGACTTCTTCCTACAATGAGCAGTTCTTC. Encoded protein: CASSLDKTGTSSYNEQFF.

The chain carries TRBV11-3 and TRBJ2-3; D might be TRBD2 (6 bases). CDR1 is SGHNT, CDR2 YENEEA, per germline. V was trimmed by 0 bases and J by 4 bases, leaving 11 bases between them. The CDR3 covers 15 residues. DNA for the CDR3: TGTGCCAGCAGCTTAGACGGGAGTCACGCAGATACGCAGTATTTT. Its translation is CASSLDGSHADTQYF.

The chain joins TRBV7-2 to TRBJ2-3, with 10 bases fitting TRBD2. CDR1 is SGHTA and CDR2 is FQGNSA in the germline V gene. V lost 1 base to trimming and J lost 1 base; unmatched junction nucleotides: 5. The CDR3 runs 17 residues. CDR3 sequence: CASSLGAGTSGTDTQYF. CDR3 DNA sequence: TGTGCCAGCAGCTTAGGGGCCGGGACTAGCGGCACAGATACGCAGTATTTT.